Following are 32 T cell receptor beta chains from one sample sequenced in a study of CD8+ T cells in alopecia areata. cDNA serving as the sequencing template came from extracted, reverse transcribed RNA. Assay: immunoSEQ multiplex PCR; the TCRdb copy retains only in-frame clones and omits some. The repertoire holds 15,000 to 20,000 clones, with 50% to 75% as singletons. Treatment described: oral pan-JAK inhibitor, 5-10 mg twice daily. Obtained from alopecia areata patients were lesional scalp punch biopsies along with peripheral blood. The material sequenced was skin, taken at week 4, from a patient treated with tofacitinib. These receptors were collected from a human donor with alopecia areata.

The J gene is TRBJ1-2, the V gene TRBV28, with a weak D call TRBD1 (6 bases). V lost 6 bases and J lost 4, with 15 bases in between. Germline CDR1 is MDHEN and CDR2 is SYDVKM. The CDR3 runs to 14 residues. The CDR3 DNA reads TGTGCCAGCAGACCGATTACAGGGACCTATGGCTACACCTTC. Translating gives CASRPITGTYGYTF.

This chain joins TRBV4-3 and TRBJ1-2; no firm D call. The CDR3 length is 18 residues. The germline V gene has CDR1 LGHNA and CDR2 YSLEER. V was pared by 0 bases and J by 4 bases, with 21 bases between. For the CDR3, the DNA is TGCGCCAGCAGCCAAGAATATTCCAGGCGCCAGGTGTGCTATGGCTACACCTTC. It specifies CASSQEYSRRQVCYGYTF.

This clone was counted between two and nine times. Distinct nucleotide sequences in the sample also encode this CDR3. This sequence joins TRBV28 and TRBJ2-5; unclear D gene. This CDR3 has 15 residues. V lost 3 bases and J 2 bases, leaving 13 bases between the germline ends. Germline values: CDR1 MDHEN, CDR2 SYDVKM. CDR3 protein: CASSFLPGQQETQYF. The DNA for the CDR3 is TGTGCCAGCAGTTTCCTGCCCGGGCAGCAAGAGACCCAGTACTTC.

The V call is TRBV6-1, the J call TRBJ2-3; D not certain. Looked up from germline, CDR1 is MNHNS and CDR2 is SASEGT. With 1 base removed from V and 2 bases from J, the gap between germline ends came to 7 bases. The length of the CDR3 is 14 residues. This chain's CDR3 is CASSEVTPTDTQYF. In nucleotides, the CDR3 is TGTGCCAGCAGTGAAGTGACCCCCACAGATACGCAGTATTTT.

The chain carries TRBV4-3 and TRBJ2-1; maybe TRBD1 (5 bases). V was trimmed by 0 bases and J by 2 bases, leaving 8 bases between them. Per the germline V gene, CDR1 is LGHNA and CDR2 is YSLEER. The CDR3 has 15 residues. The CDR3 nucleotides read TGCGCCAGCAGCCAAGATGCAGGGCCCTACAATGAGCAGTTCTTC. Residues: CASSQDAGPYNEQFF.

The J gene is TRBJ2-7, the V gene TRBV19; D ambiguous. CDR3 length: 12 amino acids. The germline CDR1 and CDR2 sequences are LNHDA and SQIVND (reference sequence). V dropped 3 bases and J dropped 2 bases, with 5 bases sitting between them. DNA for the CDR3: TGTGCCAGTAGTATCGGTCCCTACGAGCAGTACTTC. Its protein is CASSIGPYEQYF.

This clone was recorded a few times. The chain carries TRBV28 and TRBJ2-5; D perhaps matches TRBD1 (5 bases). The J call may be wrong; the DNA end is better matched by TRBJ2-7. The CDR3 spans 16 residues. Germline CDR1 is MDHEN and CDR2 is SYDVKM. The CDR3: CASSLRPTVYSYEQYF. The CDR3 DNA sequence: TGTGCCAGCAGTTTGCGGCCGACAGTTTACTCCTACGAGCAGTACTTC.

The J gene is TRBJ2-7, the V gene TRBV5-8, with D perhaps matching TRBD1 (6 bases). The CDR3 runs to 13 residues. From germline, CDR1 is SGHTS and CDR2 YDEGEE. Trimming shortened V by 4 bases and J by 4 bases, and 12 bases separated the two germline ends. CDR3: CASSSGQPYEQYF. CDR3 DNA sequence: TGTGCCAGCAGCAGTGGACAGCCTTACGAGCAGTACTTC.

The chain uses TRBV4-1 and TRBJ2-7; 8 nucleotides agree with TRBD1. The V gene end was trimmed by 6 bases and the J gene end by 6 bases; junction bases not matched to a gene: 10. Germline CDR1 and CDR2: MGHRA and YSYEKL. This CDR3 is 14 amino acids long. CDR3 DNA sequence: TGCGCCAGCAGTCATGGACAGGGCACGCTCGAGCAGTACTTC. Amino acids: CASSHGQGTLEQYF.

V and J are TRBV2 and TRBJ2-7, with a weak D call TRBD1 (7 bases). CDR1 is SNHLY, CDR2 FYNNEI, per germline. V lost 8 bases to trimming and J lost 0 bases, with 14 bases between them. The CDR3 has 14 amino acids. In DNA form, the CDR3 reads TGTGCCAGCCAGTCTCAGGGGGGCTCCTACGAGCAGTACTTC. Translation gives CASQSQGGSYEQYF.

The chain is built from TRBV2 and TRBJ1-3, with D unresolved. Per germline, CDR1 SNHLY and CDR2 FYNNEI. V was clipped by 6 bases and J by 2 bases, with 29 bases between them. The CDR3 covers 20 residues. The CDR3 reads CASRATTSLSVLVPGNTIYF. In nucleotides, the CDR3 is TGTGCCAGCAGGGCCACCACTTCCTTAAGCGTTTTGGTGCCTGGAAACACCATATATTTT.

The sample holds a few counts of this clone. CDR3 region: CASSRGPASTDTQYF. The CDR3 nucleotides read TGTGCCAGCAGCCGGGGGCCTGCAAGCACAGATACGCAGTATTTT. This chain joins TRBV7-3 and TRBJ2-3; perhaps D is TRBD1 or TRBD2 (6 bases each). The V end lost 5 bases, the J end lost 0 bases, and 12 bases lay between the germline ends. The germline V gene encodes CDR1 SGHTA and CDR2 FQGTGA. This CDR3 is 15 amino acids long.

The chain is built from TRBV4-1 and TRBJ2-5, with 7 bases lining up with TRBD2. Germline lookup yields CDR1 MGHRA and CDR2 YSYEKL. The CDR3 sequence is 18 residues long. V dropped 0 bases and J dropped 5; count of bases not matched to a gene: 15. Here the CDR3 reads CASSQEASGATNWETQYF. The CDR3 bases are TGCGCCAGCAGCCAAGAAGCGAGCGGGGCCACCAATTGGGAGACCCAGTACTTC.

CDR3 nucleotides: TGTGCCATCAGTGAGTCTGGTGTGGGGACCCAGTACTTC. Translating it yields CAISESGVGTQYF. The rearrangement links TRBV10-3 to TRBJ2-5, with D unclear. CDR3 length equals 13 residues. Trimming took off 0 bases at V and 7 bases at J, with 9 bases between the two ends. Germline V CDR1 and CDR2: ENHRY, SYGVKD.

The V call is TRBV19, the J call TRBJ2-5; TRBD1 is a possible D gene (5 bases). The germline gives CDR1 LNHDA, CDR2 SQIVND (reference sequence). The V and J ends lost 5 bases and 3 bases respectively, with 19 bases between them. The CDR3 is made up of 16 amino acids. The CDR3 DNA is TGTGCCAGTAGTGGCTCCCTAGGGGCTATCGAAGAGACCCAGTACTTC. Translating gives CASSGSLGAIEETQYF.

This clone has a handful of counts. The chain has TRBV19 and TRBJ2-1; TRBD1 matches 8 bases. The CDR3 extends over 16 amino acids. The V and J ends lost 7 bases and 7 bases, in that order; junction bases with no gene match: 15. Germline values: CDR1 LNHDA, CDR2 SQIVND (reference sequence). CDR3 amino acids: CASTPGQGRSGNEQFF. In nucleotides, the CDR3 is TGTGCCAGTACCCCAGGACAGGGACGATCGGGTAATGAGCAGTTCTTC. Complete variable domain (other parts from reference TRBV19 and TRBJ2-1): DGGITQSPKYLFRKEGQNVTLSCEQNLNHDAMYWYRQDPGQGLRLIYYSQIVNDFQKGDIAEGYSVSREKKESFPLTVTSAQKNPTAFYLCASTPGQGRSGNEQFFGPGTRLTVL.

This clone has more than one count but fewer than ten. CDR3 sequence: CASSQPQLILPFTGELFF. The CDR3 nucleotides read TGCGCCAGCAGCCAACCTCAACTAATCCTTCCTTTCACCGGGGAGCTGTTTTTT. V usage is TRBV4-3 and J usage is TRBJ2-2, with D uncertain. The CDR3 length is 18 residues. Germline V gene lookup returns CDR1 LGHNA and CDR2 YSLEER. V was pared by 2 bases and J by 4 bases, with 20 bases between.

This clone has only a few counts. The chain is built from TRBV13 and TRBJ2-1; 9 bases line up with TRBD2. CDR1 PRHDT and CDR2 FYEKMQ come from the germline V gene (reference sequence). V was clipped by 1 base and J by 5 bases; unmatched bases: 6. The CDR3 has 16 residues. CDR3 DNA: TGTGCCAGCAGCTTAGCCGCTAGCGGGGTAAACAATGAGCAGTTCTTC. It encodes CASSLAASGVNNEQFF.

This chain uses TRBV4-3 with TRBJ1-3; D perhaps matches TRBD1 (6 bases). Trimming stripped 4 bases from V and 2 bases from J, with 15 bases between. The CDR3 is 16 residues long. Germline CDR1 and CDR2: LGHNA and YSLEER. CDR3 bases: TGCGCCAGCAGCCTCGGGCGGGGGGCGGCTGGAAACACCATATATTTT. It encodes CASSLGRGAAGNTIYF.

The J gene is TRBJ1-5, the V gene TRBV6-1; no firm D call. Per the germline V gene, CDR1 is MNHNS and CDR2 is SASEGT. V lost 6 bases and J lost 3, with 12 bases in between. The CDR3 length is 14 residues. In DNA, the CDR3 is TGTGCCAGCAGGGGTCCTGGGGTCAATCAGCCCCAGCATTTT. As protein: CASRGPGVNQPQHF.

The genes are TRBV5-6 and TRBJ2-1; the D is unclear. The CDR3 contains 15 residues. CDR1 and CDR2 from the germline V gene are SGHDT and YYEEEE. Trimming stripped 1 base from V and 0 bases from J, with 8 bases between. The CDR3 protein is CASSLIVSSYNEQFF. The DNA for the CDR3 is TGTGCCAGCAGCTTGATTGTGAGCTCCTACAATGAGCAGTTCTTC.

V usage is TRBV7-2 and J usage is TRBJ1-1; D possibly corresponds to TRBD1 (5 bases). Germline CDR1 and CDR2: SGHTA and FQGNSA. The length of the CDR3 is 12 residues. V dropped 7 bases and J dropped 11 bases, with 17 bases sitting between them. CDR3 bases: TGTGCCAGCACCAAAGTGGGGGTTCGGGCTTTCTTT. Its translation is CASTKVGVRAFF.

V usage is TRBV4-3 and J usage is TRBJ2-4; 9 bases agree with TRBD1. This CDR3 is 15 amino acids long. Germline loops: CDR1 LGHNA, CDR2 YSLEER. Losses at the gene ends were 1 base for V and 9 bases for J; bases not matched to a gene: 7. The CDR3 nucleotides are TGCGCCAGCAGCCAAGGGAGGGACAGGGTGGGCATTCAGTACTTC. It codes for CASSQGRDRVGIQYF.

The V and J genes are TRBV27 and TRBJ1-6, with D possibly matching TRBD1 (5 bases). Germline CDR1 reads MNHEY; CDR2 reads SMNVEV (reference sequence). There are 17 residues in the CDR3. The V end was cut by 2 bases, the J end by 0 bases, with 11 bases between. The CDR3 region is CASSLRSGLSYNSPLHF. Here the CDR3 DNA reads TGTGCCAGCAGTTTACGGTCAGGGCTCTCCTATAATTCACCCCTCCACTTT.

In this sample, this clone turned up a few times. CDR3 in DNA: TGTGCCAGTACCTCATGGAACAGGGGGGCTTCTAACTATGGCTACACCTTC. Translated: CASTSWNRGASNYGYTF. The chain joins TRBV19 to TRBJ1-2; 8 bases fit TRBD1. Germline CDR1 reads LNHDA; CDR2 reads SQIVND (reference sequence). Germline trimming cut 7 bases from V and 0 bases from J; bases unmatched to any gene: 13. This CDR3 is built from 17 residues.

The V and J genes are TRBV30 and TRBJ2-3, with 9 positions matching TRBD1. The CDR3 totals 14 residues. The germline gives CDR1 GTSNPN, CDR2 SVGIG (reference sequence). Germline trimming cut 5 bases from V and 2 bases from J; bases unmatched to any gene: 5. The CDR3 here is CAWAGTGNTDTQYF. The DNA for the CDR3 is TGTGCCTGGGCCGGGACAGGGAACACAGATACGCAGTATTTT.

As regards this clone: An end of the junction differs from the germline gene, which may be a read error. CDR3 DNA: TGTGCCAGCAGCCAGGAAACCGGGACAGTAAATTCACCCCTCCACTTT. Translated, it gives CASSQETGTVNSPLHF. The rearrangement links TRBV4-1 to TRBJ1-6; 7 bases agree with TRBD1. The CDR3 consists of 16 residues. Germline CDR1 is MGHRA and CDR2 is YSYEKL.

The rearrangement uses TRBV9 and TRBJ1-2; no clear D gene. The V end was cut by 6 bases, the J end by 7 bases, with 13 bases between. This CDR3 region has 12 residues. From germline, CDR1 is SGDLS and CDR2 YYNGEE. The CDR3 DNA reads TGTGCCAGCAATGCGGTGGAGGCTGGCTACACCTTC. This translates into CASNAVEAGYTF.

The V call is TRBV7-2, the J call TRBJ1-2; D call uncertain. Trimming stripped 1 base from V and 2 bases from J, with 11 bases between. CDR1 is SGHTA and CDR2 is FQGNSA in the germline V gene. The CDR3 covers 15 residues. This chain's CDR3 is CASSLVGRRNYGYTF. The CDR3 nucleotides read TGTGCCAGCAGCTTAGTAGGTCGGAGGAACTATGGCTACACCTTC.

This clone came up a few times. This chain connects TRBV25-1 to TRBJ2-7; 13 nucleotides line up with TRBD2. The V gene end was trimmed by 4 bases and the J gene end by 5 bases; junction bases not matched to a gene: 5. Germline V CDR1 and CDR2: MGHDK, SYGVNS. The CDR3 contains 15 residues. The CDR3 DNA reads TGTGCCAGCAGTGCGACTAGCGGGGGGTTCAACGAGCAGTACTTC. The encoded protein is CASSATSGGFNEQYF.

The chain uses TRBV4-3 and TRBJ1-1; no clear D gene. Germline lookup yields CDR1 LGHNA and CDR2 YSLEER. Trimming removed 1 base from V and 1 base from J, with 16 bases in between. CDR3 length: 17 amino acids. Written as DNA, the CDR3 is TGCGCCAGCAGCCAAGGATTCCTGGGTCCCCCGAACACTGAAGCTTTCTTT. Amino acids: CASSQGFLGPPNTEAFF.

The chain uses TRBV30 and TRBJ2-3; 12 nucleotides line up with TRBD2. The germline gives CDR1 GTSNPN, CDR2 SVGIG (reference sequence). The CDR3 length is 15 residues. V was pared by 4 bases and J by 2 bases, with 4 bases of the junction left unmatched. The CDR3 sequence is CAWTLAGGHTDTQYF. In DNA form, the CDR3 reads TGTGCCTGGACCCTAGCGGGGGGGCACACAGATACGCAGTATTTT.